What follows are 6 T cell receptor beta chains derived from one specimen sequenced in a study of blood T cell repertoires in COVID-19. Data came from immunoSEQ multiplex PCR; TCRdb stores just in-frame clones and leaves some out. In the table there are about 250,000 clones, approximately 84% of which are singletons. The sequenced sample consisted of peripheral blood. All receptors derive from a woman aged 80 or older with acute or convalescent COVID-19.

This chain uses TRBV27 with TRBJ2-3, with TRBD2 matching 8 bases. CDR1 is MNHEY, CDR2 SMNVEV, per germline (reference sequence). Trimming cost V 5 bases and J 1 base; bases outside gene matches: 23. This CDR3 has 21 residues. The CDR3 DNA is TGTGCCAGCAGTCCTAGCCTCGGGAGGGGCCTCTACAATAGCGGCACAGATACGCAGTATTTT. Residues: CASSPSLGRGLYNSGTDTQYF.

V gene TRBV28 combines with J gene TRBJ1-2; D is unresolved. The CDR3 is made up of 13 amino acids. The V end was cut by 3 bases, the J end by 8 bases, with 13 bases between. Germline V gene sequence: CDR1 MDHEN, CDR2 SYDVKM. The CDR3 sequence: CASSLTLGRGYTF. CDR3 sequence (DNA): TGTGCCAGCAGTTTGACGCTAGGCCGGGGCTACACCTTC.

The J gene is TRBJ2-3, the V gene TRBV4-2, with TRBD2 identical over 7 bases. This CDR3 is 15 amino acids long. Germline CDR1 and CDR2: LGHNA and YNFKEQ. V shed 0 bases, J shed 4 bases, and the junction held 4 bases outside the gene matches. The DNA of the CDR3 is TGTGCCAGCAGCCAAGACGGACTAGTCCCAGATACGCAGTATTTT. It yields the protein CASSQDGLVPDTQYF.

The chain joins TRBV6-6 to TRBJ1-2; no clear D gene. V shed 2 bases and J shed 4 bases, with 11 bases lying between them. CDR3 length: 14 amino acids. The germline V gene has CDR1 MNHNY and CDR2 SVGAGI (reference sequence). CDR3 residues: CASSYGQEGYGYTF. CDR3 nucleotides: TGTGCCAGCAGTTACGGGCAGGAAGGCTATGGCTACACCTTC.

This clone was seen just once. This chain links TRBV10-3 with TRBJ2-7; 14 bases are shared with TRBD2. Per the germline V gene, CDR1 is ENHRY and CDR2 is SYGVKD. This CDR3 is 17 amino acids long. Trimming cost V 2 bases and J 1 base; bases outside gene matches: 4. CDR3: CAISEPGTSGGSYEQYF. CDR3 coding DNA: TGTGCCATCAGTGAGCCAGGGACTAGCGGGGGTTCCTACGAGCAGTACTTC.

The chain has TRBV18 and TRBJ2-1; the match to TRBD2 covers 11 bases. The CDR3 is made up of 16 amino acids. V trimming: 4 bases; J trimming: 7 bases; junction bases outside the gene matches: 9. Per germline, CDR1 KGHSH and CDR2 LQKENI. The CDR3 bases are TGTGCCAGCTCACTTTTGACTAGCGGGGCTGGGAATGAGCAGTTCTTC. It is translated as CASSLLTSGAGNEQFF.